The rows below give T cell receptor beta chains drawn from one sample of a study of human T cells and chemical hapten exposure. TCRdb used MiXCR to reprocess the RACE reads, holding one entry per CDR3 protein. The profile shows about 90,000 distinct CDR3 sequences, about a tenth of them singletons. The sample was whole blood, taken in connection with sensitization to the hapten diphenylcyclopropenone (DPC). All receptors derive from a woman in her 30s with alopecia areata. Some clones in this sample may be carry-over from other donors' samples. Each CDR3 is given with its conserved first and last residue. A D gene is named only where the DNA matches it firmly. Only some rows state a clone size, as once, few, many or a class for expanded clones.

.	TRBJ2-7	TRBV20-1	.	CSAYRERTAYEQYF	TGCAGTGCGTACAGAGAGAGGACAGCCTACGAGCAGTACTTC
.	TRBJ1-1	TRBV20-1	few	CSARGNTGDTEAFF	TGCAGTGCCAGGGGAAACACTGGGGACACTGAAGCTTTCTTT
.	TRBJ2-7	TRBV10-3	few	CAIRQGVDEQYF	TGTGCCATCAGACAGGGAGTGGACGAGCAGTACTTC
.	TRBJ2-7	TRBV4-2	.	CASSQDQGFKGQYF	TGTGCCAGCAGCCAAGATCAGGGGTTTAAGGGGCAGTACTTC
TRBD1	TRBJ2-7	TRBV5-1	many	CASSLDVGQESYEQYF	TGCGCCAGCAGCTTGGACGTCGGACAGGAGTCCTACGAGCAGTACTTC
.	TRBJ2-5	TRBV6-4	.	CASSEGPQETQYF	TGTGCCAGCAGCGAGGGCCCCCAAGAGACCCAGTACTTC
.	TRBJ1-6	TRBV21-1	.	CASRGSYNSPLHF	TGTGCCAGCCGAGGCTCCTATAATTCACCCCTCCACTTT
.	TRBJ2-5	TRBV29-1	many	CSAHKGEETQYF	TGCAGCGCCCATAAGGGGGAAGAGACCCAGTACTTC
TRBD1	TRBJ2-1	TRBV6-5	.	CASRGQAVTYNEQFF	TGTGCCAGCAGGGGACAGGCCGTTACTTACAATGAGCAGTTCTTC
TRBD2	TRBJ2-1	TRBV29-1	.	CSVAAGYNEQFF	TGCAGCGTTGCAGCGGGGTACAATGAGCAGTTCTTC
TRBD1	TRBJ2-1	TRBV28	many	CASSKTGANEQFF	TGTGCCAGCAGTAAGACAGGGGCCAATGAGCAGTTCTTC
.	TRBJ2-1	TRBV29-1	many	CSVGGQTHEQFF	TGCAGCGTGGGGGGGCAGACCCATGAGCAGTTCTTC
.	TRBJ2-7	TRBV6-2/TRBV6-3	many	CASSQGIEQYF	TGTGCCAGCAGTCAGGGGATAGAGCAGTACTTC
.	TRBJ2-7	TRBV7-6	few	CASSLEGGYEQYF	TGTGCCAGCAGCCTGGAAGGCGGCTACGAGCAGTACTTC
TRBD2	TRBJ2-7	TRBV18	.	CASSVRDYSYEQYF	TGTGCCAGCTCAGTCCGGGACTACTCCTACGAGCAGTACTTC
TRBD1	TRBJ2-4	TRBV10-3	.	CAISAGQLAKNIQYF	TGTGCCATCAGTGCGGGACAGTTAGCCAAAAACATTCAGTACTTC
.	TRBJ2-1	TRBV12-3/TRBV12-4	few	CASSLGQNNEQFF	TGTGCCAGCAGTTTGGGTCAGAACAATGAGCAGTTCTTC
.	TRBJ2-7	TRBV30	few	CAWSRGFGSYEQYF	TGTGCCTGGAGTCGAGGGTTCGGCTCCTACGAGCAGTACTTC
TRBD2	TRBJ2-7	TRBV9	.	CASSRLAGPYEQYF	TGTGCCAGCAGCAGACTAGCGGGACCCTACGAGCAGTACTTC
.	TRBJ2-5	TRBV18	many	CASSPSGRETQYF	TGTGCCAGCTCACCGTCCGGGCGAGAGACCCAGTACTTC
.	TRBJ1-2	TRBV2	few	CASGNPRGYTF	TGTGCCAGCGGAAATCCACGTGGCTACACCTTC
.	TRBJ2-5	TRBV5-6	.	CASSLAAETQYF	TGTGCCAGCAGCTTAGCGGCAGAGACCCAGTACTTC
.	TRBJ1-5	TRBV2	few	CASGSEGNQPQHF	TGTGCCAGCGGGTCGGAGGGCAATCAGCCCCAGCATTTT
TRBD2	TRBJ2-1	TRBV5-1	few	CASSLTSGGAGEQFF	TGCGCCAGCAGCCTAACTAGCGGGGGGGCCGGTGAGCAGTTCTTC
.	TRBJ2-4	TRBV6-4	many	CASSDDPGGESIQYF	TGTGCCAGCAGTGATGATCCTGGGGGCGAATCCATTCAGTACTTC
TRBD2	TRBJ2-3	TRBV20-1	many	CSARDLASGGLADTQYF	TGCAGTGCTAGAGATCTGGCTAGCGGGGGACTCGCAGATACGCAGTATTTT
TRBD2	TRBJ2-2	TRBV7-9	many	CASSLKGLAGTPNTGELFF	TGTGCCAGCAGCCTAAAAGGACTAGCGGGAACACCGAACACCGGGGAGCTGTTTTTT
.	TRBJ2-4	TRBV29-1	.	CSVGTFRENIQYF	TGCAGCGTTGGTACATTCAGGGAAAACATTCAGTACTTC
.	TRBJ2-1	TRBV28	.	CASRQRPDEQFF	TGTGCCAGCAGGCAACGGCCAGATGAGCAGTTCTTC
.	TRBJ2-6	TRBV12-3/TRBV12-4	many	CASSQTSSGANVLTF	TGTGCCAGCAGTCAAACTAGCTCCGGGGCCAACGTCCTGACTTTC
.	TRBJ2-1	TRBV5-1	many	CASSLKLASTSSYNEQFF	TGCGCCAGCAGCTTGAAATTAGCTTCGACTAGTTCCTACAATGAGCAGTTCTTC
.	TRBJ1-6	TRBV14	few	CASSQGQLNSPLHF	TGTGCCAGCAGCCAAGGACAGCTCAATTCACCCCTCCACTTT
.	TRBJ2-1	TRBV28	.	CASSSGSRVNEQFF	TGTGCCAGCAGTTCCGGTAGCCGGGTCAATGAGCAGTTCTTC
.	TRBJ1-5	TRBV19	.	CASSISAGSNQPQHF	TGTGCCAGTAGTATTTCCGCCGGTAGCAATCAGCCCCAGCATTTT
TRBD1	TRBJ2-2	TRBV7-2	few	CASSSSTGGTGELFF	TGTGCCAGCAGCTCATCGACAGGGGGCACCGGGGAGCTGTTTTTT
.	TRBJ1-1	TRBV6-2/TRBV6-3	.	CASSHRAGGETEAFF	TGTGCCAGCAGCCATCGTGCCGGGGGAGAGACTGAAGCTTTCTTT
.	TRBJ1-1	TRBV5-1	.	CASSPRGAVLNTEAFF	TGCGCCAGCAGCCCGCGTGGCGCAGTCTTGAACACTGAAGCTTTCTTT
.	TRBJ1-2	TRBV28	.	CASSLTGINYGYTF	TGTGCCAGCAGTTTGACCGGAATTAACTATGGCTACACCTTC
.	TRBJ1-2	TRBV5-6	many	CASSLNYGYTF	TGTGCCAGCAGCTTGAACTATGGCTACACCTTC
.	TRBJ2-3	TRBV20-1	.	CSAPMAVVGTDTQYF	TGCAGTGCTCCCATGGCCGTAGTGGGCACAGATACGCAGTATTTT
.	TRBJ2-3	TRBV29-1	.	CSALGRAYRNTQYF	TGCAGCGCCCTCGGCCGCGCTTACCGAAATACGCAGTATTTT
.	TRBJ1-2	TRBV10-3	.	CAISGLNYGYTF	TGTGCCATCAGTGGCCTTAACTATGGCTACACCTTC
TRBD1	TRBJ2-4	TRBV5-5	.	CASSSGQGTKNIQYF	TGTGCCAGCAGTTCAGGACAGGGGACTAAAAACATTCAGTACTTC
.	TRBJ2-2	TRBV24-1	many	CATSGRTSPTGELFF	TGTGCCACCAGTGGACGGACTTCACCAACCGGGGAGCTGTTTTTT
.	TRBJ1-1	TRBV10-2	.	CASSADRTVNTEAFF	TGCGCCAGCAGCGCCGACCGGACAGTTAACACTGAAGCTTTCTTT
.	TRBJ2-1	TRBV12-3/TRBV12-4	few	CASSFGGRYAFF	TGTGCCAGCAGTTTCGGGGGCCGATATGCGTTCTTC
TRBD2	TRBJ2-7	TRBV10-3	many	CAISESRTSGKEQYF	TGTGCCATCAGTGAGTCGAGGACTAGCGGGAAGGAGCAGTACTTC
TRBD2	TRBJ2-3	TRBV24-1	many	CATSGLEADTQYF	TGTGCCACCTCGGGACTAGAAGCAGATACGCAGTATTTT
TRBD2	TRBJ2-5	TRBV13	many	CASSTGLAASKETQYF	TGTGCCAGCAGCACAGGACTAGCGGCGTCAAAAGAGACCCAGTACTTC
.	TRBJ1-1	TRBV29-1	few	CSVGRANTEAFF	TGCAGCGTTGGGAGGGCTAACACTGAAGCTTTCTTT
.	TRBJ1-2	TRBV30	many	CAWSVKGIGYTF	TGTGCCTGGAGTGTAAAAGGGATTGGCTACACCTTC
TRBD1	TRBJ2-1	TRBV15	.	CATSRDRTGGFDEQFF	TGTGCCACCAGCAGAGATCGGACAGGGGGCTTCGATGAGCAGTTCTTC
TRBD2	TRBJ2-2	TRBV7-7	few	CASSLSGTSGSIIGELFF	TGTGCTAGCAGCCTCTCCGGGACTAGCGGGAGTATTATCGGGGAGCTGTTTTTT
TRBD1	TRBJ2-2	TRBV6-2/TRBV6-3	many	CASRGQGAAGELFF	TGTGCCAGCAGAGGACAGGGGGCCGCCGGGGAGCTGTTTTTT
.	TRBJ2-7	TRBV7-2	few	CASSGGIQYEQYF	TGTGCCAGCAGCGGCGGGATCCAGTACGAGCAGTACTTC
TRBD2	TRBJ2-4	TRBV4-2	many	CASSRGISGGKNIQYF	TGTGCCAGCAGCCGGGGGATTAGCGGGGGAAAAAACATTCAGTACTTC
TRBD1	TRBJ1-6	TRBV27	many	CASSPLSQGANSPLHF	TGTGCCAGCAGCCCCCTTTCACAGGGGGCTAATTCACCCCTCCACTTT